This passage covers 32 T cell receptor beta chains from one sample sequenced in a study of Ad26.COV2.S vaccination and SARS-CoV-2 variants. Treatment given: roughly 18 received Ad26.COV2.S at low or high dose, single or two shots; about 5 received placebo; per-sample allocation not given. Sampling was performed 63 days after the first vaccine or placebo injection. Using immunoSEQ multiplex PCR, the repertoire was profiled, and TCRdb retains in-frame clones only, with some absent. The sample holds about 480,000 clones; around 85% are singletons and the top ten take 9.5% to 15%. This sample comprised peripheral blood, obtained in a trial of Ad26.COV2.S vaccine versus placebo. The source is a person between 18 and 59 years old who received the Ad26.COV2.S COVID-19 vaccine or a placebo.

This clone was detected only once. The V call is TRBV5-6, the J call TRBJ2-1; possibly TRBD2 for D (6 bases). Trimming stripped 0 bases from V and 3 bases from J, with 10 bases between. This CDR3 has 15 residues. Germline assignment: CDR1 SGHDT and CDR2 YYEEEE. The CDR3 DNA reads as TGTGCCAGCAGCTTGGCTCAGGGAGGCTACAATGAGCAGTTCTTC. Amino acid sequence: CASSLAQGGYNEQFF.

The chain links TRBV7-6 to TRBJ2-2; 9 bases are a match to TRBD2. Germline V gene sequence: CDR1 SGHVS, CDR2 FNYEAQ. This CDR3 spans 16 amino acids. V shed 4 bases, J shed 1 base, and the junction held 4 bases outside the gene matches. In nucleotides, the CDR3 is TGTGCCAGCAGCTCCCGGACTAGCGAGAACACCGGGGAGCTGTTTTTT. This encodes CASSSRTSENTGELFF.

V is TRBV6-2 or TRBV6-3 and J is TRBJ2-1; 8 nucleotides match TRBD2. Looked up from germline, CDR1 is MNHEY and CDR2 is SVGEGT. V was pared by 4 bases and J by 15 bases, with 8 bases of the junction left unmatched. The CDR3 spans 12 residues. The CDR3 protein is CASSLYREGLFF. For the CDR3, the DNA is TGTGCCAGCAGTTTATATCGGGAGGGGCTGTTCTTC.

The CDR3 is CASSPAGRENSRYTIYF. In DNA, the CDR3 is TGCGCCAGCAGCCCGGCCGGCAGGGAAAATAGTAGATACACCATATATTTT. The rearrangement uses TRBV5-1 and TRBJ1-3; weak D call: TRBD1 (5 bases). V was trimmed by 4 bases and J by 8 bases, leaving 25 bases between them. Germline V gene sequence: CDR1 SGHRS, CDR2 YFSETQ. CDR3 length: 17 residues. Full variable domain (outside the CDR3, taken from reference TRBV5-1 and TRBJ1-3): KAGVTQTPRYLIKTRGQQVTLSCSPISGHRSVSWYQQTPGQGLQFLFEYFSETQRNKGNFPGRFSGRQFSNSRSEMNVSTLELGDSALYLCASSPAGRENSRYTIYFGEGSWLTVV.

V usage is TRBV7-4 and J usage is TRBJ1-6; a weak D match, TRBD1 (6 bases). The CDR3 totals 15 residues. Deletions cut 10 bases from V and 4 bases from J, with 17 bases between. CDR1 SGHVT and CDR2 SQSDAQ come from the germline V gene. The CDR3 DNA is TGTGCCAACCCTATACAGGGCCGGTATAATTCACCCCTCCACTTT. As protein: CANPIQGRYNSPLHF. Full variable domain (remainder filled in from reference TRBV7-4 and TRBJ1-6): GAGVSQSPRYKVAKRGRDVALRCDSISGHVTLYWYRQTLGQGSEVLTYSQSDAQRDKSGRPSGRFSAERPERSVSTLKIQRTEQGDSAVYLCANPIQGRYNSPLHFGNGTRLTVT.

This clone was seen only once. This chain uses TRBV7-2 with TRBJ2-7; D not certain. Trimming pared 1 base from V and 2 bases from J, leaving 9 bases between. CDR1 and CDR2 (germline): SGHTA, FQGNSA. The CDR3 extends over 14 amino acids. CDR3 nucleotides: TGTGCCAGCAGCTTAGGTTTCCTCCCCTACGAGCAGTACTTC. As protein: CASSLGFLPYEQYF.

The V gene is TRBV5-1, the J gene TRBJ2-1; no clear D gene. Germline assignment: CDR1 SGHRS and CDR2 YFSETQ. The V end lost 0 bases, the J end lost 7 bases, and 14 bases lay between the germline ends. The CDR3 contains 15 residues. CDR3 sequence (DNA): TGCGCCAGCAGCTTGGAGTCCACCCCTGGGAATGAGCAGTTCTTC. Its translation is CASSLESTPGNEQFF.

This clone was picked up a small number of times. The chain links TRBV19 to TRBJ2-2; no reliable D call. The CDR3 length is 14 residues. V lost 0 bases, J lost 3 bases, and 5 bases lay in between. Germline CDR1 reads LNHDA; CDR2 reads SQIVND (reference sequence). As DNA, the CDR3 is TGTGCCAGTAGTATAGACTGGTACACCGGGGAGCTGTTTTTT. It specifies CASSIDWYTGELFF.

The rearrangement links TRBV3-1 (or the pseudogene TRBV3-2) to TRBJ1-6; D not certain. CDR1 and CDR2 from the germline V gene are LGHDT and YNNKEL (reference sequence). V was shortened by 4 bases and J by 7 bases, with 14 bases between the two germline ends. This CDR3 is 15 amino acids long. The CDR3 loop is CASSLHQIRNSPLHF. The CDR3 nucleotides read TGTGCCAGCAGCCTCCATCAGATCAGGAATTCACCCCTCCACTTT.

Only one count was recorded for this clone. The chain recombines TRBV21-1 with TRBJ1-1. TRBV21-1 is a documented pseudogene. The CDR3 covers 20 residues. The CDR3: CASSIKGNRDGLVMNTEAFF. The CDR3 DNA reads as TGTGCCAGCAGCATTAAGGGAAACCGGGACGGGCTGGTAATGAACACTGAAGCTTTCTTT.

The CDR3: CASSLAPGQGTDTEAFF. The CDR3, as DNA: TGCGCCAGCAGCTTGGCCCCGGGACAGGGGACCGACACTGAAGCTTTCTTT. The chain has TRBV5-1 and TRBJ1-1, with TRBD1 identical over 10 bases. Per germline, CDR1 SGHRS and CDR2 YFSETQ. V gave up 0 bases and J gave up 3 bases; unmatched junction bases: 8. This CDR3 contains 17 residues.

The chain links TRBV7-6 to TRBJ1-4; D is unclear. The V and J ends lost 5 bases and 3 bases respectively, with 13 bases between them. The CDR3 has 15 amino acids. The germline V gene encodes CDR1 SGHVS and CDR2 FNYEAQ. CDR3 amino acids: CASSPPDAANEKLFF. The DNA of the CDR3 is TGTGCCAGCAGCCCACCGGACGCAGCTAATGAAAAACTGTTTTTT.

This chain uses TRBV4-1 with TRBJ1-1; 9 bases agree with TRBD1. Germline CDR1 and CDR2: MGHRA and YSYEKL. This CDR3 has 17 amino acids. V lost 1 base, J lost 0 bases, and 6 bases stayed unmatched. CDR3 bases: TGCGCCAGCAGCCAAGGCCCGACAGGGGGTCTGAACACTGAAGCTTTCTTT. It translates to CASSQGPTGGLNTEAFF.

V is TRBV2 and J is TRBJ2-7, with D perhaps TRBD1 (5 bases). Trimming took 5 bases from V and 0 from J, leaving 11 bases between them. The CDR3 totals 14 residues. CDR1 and CDR2 from the germline V gene are SNHLY and FYNNEI. The chain's CDR3 is CASSNKQDSYEQYF. The CDR3 DNA reads TGTGCCAGCAGTAATAAACAGGACTCCTACGAGCAGTACTTC.

The V and J genes are TRBV19 and TRBJ1-5, with D possibly TRBD1 on 5 matching bases. CDR1 and CDR2 (germline): LNHDA, SQIVND (reference sequence). Trimming shortened V by 3 bases and J by 0 bases, and 24 bases separated the two germline ends. The CDR3 consists of 20 residues. CDR3 DNA: TGTGCCAGTAGTATTGGCAGCCGGGGGACTGAAACCAATAGCAATCAGCCCCAGCATTTT. Its protein is CASSIGSRGTETNSNQPQHF.

V usage is TRBV28 and J usage is TRBJ1-1; 8 nucleotides line up with TRBD1. V lost 6 bases, J lost 6 bases, and 9 bases stayed unmatched. The CDR3 totals 14 residues. CDR1 is MDHEN, CDR2 SYDVKM, per germline. The CDR3 DNA sequence: TGTGCCAGCAGGCCTGACAGGGGAGCGGCTGAAGCTTTCTTT. Translation gives CASRPDRGAAEAFF.

The chain couples TRBV4-3 to TRBJ2-2; D remains unclear. The V and J ends lost 0 bases and 6 bases respectively, with 14 bases between them. The CDR3 has 16 residues. Germline CDR1 reads LGHNA; CDR2 reads YSLEER. The CDR3, as DNA: TGCGCCAGCAGCCAAGATTTCGGTTTTGGCGCCGGGGAGCTGTTTTTT. It is translated as CASSQDFGFGAGELFF.

The V and J genes are TRBV18 and TRBJ2-1, with a possible D match to TRBD1 (5 bases). Trimming pared 2 bases from V and 5 bases from J, leaving 16 bases between. The CDR3 sequence is 16 residues long. The germline V gene has CDR1 KGHSH and CDR2 LQKENI. CDR3 coding DNA: TGTGCCAGCTCACCAGGGGCCGCCTTGCTCCACAATGAGCAGTTCTTC. As protein: CASSPGAALLHNEQFF.

This clone was picked up one time. This chain links TRBV7-2 with TRBJ2-5, with 9 bases that match TRBD2. Germline V gene lookup returns CDR1 SGHTA and CDR2 FQGNSA. This CDR3 has 19 residues. V was pared by 1 base and J by 2 bases, with 14 bases of the junction left unmatched. CDR3 nucleotides: TGTGCCAGCAGCTTAGTTCGCGGGAGGGTCTCGGGGCGACAAGAGACCCAGTACTTC. It is translated as CASSLVRGRVSGRQETQYF.

This clone appeared a single time. V gene TRBV6-6 combines with J gene TRBJ2-2, with a tentative D call TRBD1 (6 bases). CDR1 is MNHNY, CDR2 SVGAGI, per germline (reference sequence). Trimming stripped 6 bases from V and 0 bases from J, with 11 bases between. This CDR3 region has 15 residues. In nucleotides, the CDR3 is TGTGCCAGCAGACCGGGACAAACGAACACCGGGGAGCTGTTTTTT. Translation gives CASRPGQTNTGELFF.

The chain recombines TRBV28 with TRBJ2-1; TRBD2 might be the D (7 bases). Germline lookup yields CDR1 MDHEN and CDR2 SYDVKM. The length of the CDR3 is 15 residues. V lost 4 bases, J lost 5 bases, and 15 bases lay in between. CDR3 DNA sequence: TGTGCCAGCAGTTCGAGCGGGACACGCCACAATGAGCAGTTCTTC. Its protein product is CASSSSGTRHNEQFF.

The chain carries TRBV7-9 and TRBJ1-5, with D tentatively TRBD1 (5 bases). Deletions cut 5 bases from V and 0 bases from J, with 14 bases between. Germline V gene data show CDR1 as SEHNR and CDR2 as FQNEAQ (reference sequence). The CDR3 runs 16 residues. The CDR3: CASSPSMGDSNQPQHF. The DNA of the CDR3 is TGTGCCAGCAGCCCTAGCATGGGGGATAGCAATCAGCCCCAGCATTTT.

The genes are TRBV25-1 and TRBJ1-6; 7 bases map to TRBD1. The CDR3 is 12 amino acids. CDR1 is MGHDK, CDR2 SYGVNS, per germline. J lost 8 bases, V lost 6 bases, and 1 base had no gene match. Here the CDR3 DNA reads TGTGCCAGCAGGCAGGGGGATTCACCCCTCCACTTT. This encodes CASRQGDSPLHF.

The chain has TRBV7-6 and TRBJ2-7; 7 nucleotides agree with TRBD1. The V and J ends lost 4 bases and 0 bases, in that order; junction bases with no gene match: 6. Germline CDR1 reads SGHVS; CDR2 reads FNYEAQ. This CDR3 contains 15 residues. For the CDR3, the DNA is TGTGCCAGCAGCTCAGGGACAGCCCCCTCCTACGAGCAGTACTTC. Amino acid sequence: CASSSGTAPSYEQYF.

The table lists this clone with a few counts. V and J are TRBV7-7 and TRBJ2-2; 7 nucleotides align to TRBD2. Trimming took 5 bases from V and 6 from J; bases not matched to a gene: 21. CDR3 size: 19 residues. Germline V lookup: CDR1 SSHAT, CDR2 FNYEAQ (reference sequence). CDR3 sequence reads: CASSPDPPWRGRGAGELFF. The CDR3 region has the DNA TGTGCCAGCAGCCCCGATCCCCCTTGGCGCGGGAGAGGGGCCGGGGAGCTGTTTTTT.

J is TRBJ1-2 and V is TRBV6-5; 8 bases are a match to TRBD1. Germline CDR1 and CDR2: MNHEY and SVGAGI. The trim removed 7 bases at V and 6 bases at J, leaving 13 bases unmatched. The CDR3 covers 15 residues. CDR3 sequence reads: CASTRTGTISDGYTF. Here the CDR3 DNA reads TGTGCCAGCACCCGGACAGGGACTATTTCCGATGGCTACACCTTC.

The sample holds a few counts of this clone. This sequence joins TRBV2 and TRBJ1-2; 9 bases align to TRBD1. V was clipped by 9 bases and J by 7 bases; unmatched bases: 12. The CDR3 has 14 residues. Germline V lookup: CDR1 SNHLY, CDR2 FYNNEI. The CDR3 reads CASNAEGQGRGYTF. The CDR3 DNA reads TGTGCCAGTAACGCGGAGGGACAGGGACGTGGCTACACCTTC.

This chain connects TRBV6-6 to TRBJ2-2, with 8 bases fitting TRBD1. Germline V gives CDR1 MNHNY, CDR2 SVGAGI (reference sequence). J gave up 2 bases and V 6 bases, and 2 bases lay outside the gene matches. The CDR3 is made up of 14 amino acids. CDR3 in amino acids: CASRGTGNTGELFF. The CDR3 DNA reads TGTGCCAGCAGGGGGACAGGAAACACCGGGGAGCTGTTTTTT.

CDR3 nucleotide sequence: TGTGCCAGCAGGACCGGGACAGGTACTAATGAAAAACTGTTTTTT. Protein sequence: CASRTGTGTNEKLFF. The chain is built from TRBV2 and TRBJ1-4; 8 bases are shared with TRBD1. V lost 6 bases and J lost 2; bases outside the gene matches: 5. Per the germline V gene, CDR1 is SNHLY and CDR2 is FYNNEI. The CDR3 has 15 amino acids.

This clone has just one count. The chain employs TRBV5-4 and TRBJ2-2; 10 bases are shared with TRBD2. CDR1 is SGHNT, CDR2 YYREEE, per germline (reference sequence). Germline trimming cut 2 bases from V and 0 bases from J; bases unmatched to any gene: 1. The CDR3 sequence is 16 residues long. CDR3 region: CASSLLAGTNTGELFF. The CDR3 DNA reads TGTGCCAGCAGCTTACTAGCGGGGACGAACACCGGGGAGCTGTTTTTT.

The chain has TRBV25-1 and TRBJ2-2; perhaps TRBD2 as D (6 bases). V was trimmed by 3 bases and J by 8 bases, leaving 16 bases between them. This CDR3 is built from 15 residues. CDR1 is MGHDK and CDR2 is SYGVNS in the germline V gene. CDR3 amino acids: CASSDSFRGKGELFF. Here the CDR3 DNA reads TGTGCCAGCAGTGACTCCTTTCGCGGGAAAGGGGAGCTGTTTTTT.

The chain is built from TRBV24-1 and TRBJ2-2; the D call may be TRBD1 or TRBD2 (5 bases each). The CDR3 has 18 residues. From germline, CDR1 is KGHDR and CDR2 SFDVKD. The V gene lost 3 bases and the J gene lost 7 bases, with 23 bases spanning the gap. CDR3 region: CATSDVPGTGSRSGELFF. The DNA of the CDR3 is TGTGCCACCAGTGATGTGCCGGGAACAGGCTCACGGAGCGGGGAGCTGTTTTTT.